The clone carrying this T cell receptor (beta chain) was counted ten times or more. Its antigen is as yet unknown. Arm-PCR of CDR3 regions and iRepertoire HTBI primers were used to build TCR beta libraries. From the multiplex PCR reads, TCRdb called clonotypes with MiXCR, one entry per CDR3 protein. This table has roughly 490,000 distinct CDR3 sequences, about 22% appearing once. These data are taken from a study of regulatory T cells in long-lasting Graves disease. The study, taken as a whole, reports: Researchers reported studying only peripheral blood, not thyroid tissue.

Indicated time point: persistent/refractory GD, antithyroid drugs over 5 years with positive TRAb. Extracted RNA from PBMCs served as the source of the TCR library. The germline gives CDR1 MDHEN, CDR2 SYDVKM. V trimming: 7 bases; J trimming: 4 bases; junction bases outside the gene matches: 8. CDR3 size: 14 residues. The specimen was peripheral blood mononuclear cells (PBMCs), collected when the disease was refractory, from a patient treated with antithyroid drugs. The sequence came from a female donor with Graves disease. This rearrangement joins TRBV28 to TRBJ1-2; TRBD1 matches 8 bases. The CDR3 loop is CASMTTGVPYGYTF. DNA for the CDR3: TGTGCCAGCATGACGACAGGGGTCCCCTATGGCTACACCTTC.